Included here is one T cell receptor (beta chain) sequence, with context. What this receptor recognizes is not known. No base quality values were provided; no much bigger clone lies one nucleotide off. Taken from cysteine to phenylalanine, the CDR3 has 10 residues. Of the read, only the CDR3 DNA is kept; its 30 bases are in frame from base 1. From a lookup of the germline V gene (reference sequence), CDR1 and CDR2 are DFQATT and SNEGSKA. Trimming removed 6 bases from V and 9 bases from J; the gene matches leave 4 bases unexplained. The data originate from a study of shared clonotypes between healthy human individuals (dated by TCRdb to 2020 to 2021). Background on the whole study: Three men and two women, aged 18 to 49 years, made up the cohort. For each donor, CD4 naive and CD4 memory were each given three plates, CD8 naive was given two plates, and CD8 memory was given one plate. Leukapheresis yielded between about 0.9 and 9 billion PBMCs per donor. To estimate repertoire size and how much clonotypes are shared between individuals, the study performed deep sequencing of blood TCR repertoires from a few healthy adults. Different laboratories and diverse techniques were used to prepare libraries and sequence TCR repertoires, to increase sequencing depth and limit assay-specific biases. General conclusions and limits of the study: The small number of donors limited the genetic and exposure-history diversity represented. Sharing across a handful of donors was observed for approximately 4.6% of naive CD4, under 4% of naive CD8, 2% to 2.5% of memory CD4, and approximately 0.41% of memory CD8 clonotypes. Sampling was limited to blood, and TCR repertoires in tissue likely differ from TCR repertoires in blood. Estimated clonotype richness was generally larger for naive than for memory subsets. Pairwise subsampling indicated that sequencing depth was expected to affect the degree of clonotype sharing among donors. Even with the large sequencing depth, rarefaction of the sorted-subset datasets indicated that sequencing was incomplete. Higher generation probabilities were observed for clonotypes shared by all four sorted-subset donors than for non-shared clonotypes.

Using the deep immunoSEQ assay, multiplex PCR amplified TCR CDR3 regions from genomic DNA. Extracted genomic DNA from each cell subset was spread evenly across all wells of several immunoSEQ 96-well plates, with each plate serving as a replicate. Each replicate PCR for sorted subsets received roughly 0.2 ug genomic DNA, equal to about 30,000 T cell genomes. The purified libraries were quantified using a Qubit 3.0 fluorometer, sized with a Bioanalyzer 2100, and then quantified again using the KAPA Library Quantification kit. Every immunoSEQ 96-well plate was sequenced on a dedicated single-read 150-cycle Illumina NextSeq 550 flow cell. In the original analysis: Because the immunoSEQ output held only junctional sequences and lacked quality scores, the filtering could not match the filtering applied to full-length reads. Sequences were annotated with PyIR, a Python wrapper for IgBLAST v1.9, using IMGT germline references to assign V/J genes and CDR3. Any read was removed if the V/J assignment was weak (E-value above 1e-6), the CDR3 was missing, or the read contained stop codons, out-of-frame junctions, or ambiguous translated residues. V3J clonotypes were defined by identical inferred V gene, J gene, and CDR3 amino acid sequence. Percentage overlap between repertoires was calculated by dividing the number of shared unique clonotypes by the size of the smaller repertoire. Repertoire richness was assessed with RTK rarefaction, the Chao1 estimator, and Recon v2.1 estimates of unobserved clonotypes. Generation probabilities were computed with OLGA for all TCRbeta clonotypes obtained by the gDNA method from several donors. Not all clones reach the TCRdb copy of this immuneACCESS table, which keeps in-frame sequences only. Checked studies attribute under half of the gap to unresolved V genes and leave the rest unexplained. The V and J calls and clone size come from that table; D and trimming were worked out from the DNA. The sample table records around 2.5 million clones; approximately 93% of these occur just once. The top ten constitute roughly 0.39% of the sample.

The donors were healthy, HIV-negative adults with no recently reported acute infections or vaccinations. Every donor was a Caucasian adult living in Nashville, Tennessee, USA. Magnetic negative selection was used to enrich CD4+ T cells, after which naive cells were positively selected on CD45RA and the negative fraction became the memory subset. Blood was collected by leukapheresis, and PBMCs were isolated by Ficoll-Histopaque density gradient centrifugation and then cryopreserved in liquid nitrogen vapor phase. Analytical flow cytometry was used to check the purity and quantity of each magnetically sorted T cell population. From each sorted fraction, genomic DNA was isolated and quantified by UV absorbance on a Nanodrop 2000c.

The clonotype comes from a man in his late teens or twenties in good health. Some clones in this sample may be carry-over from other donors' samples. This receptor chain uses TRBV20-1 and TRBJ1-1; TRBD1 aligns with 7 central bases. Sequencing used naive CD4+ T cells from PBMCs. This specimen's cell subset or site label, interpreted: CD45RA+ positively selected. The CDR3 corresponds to CSASGQQAFF. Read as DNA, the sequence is TGCAGTGCGTCGGGACAGCAAGCTTTCTTT.